The 27 T cell receptor beta chains in this list originate from one sample, sequenced in a study of shared clonotypes between healthy human individuals. Measured with immunoSEQ multiplex PCR; TCRdb has only the in-frame clones, and not every one. The sample carries 850,000 to 1,100,000 clones, around three quarters recorded once. Sequenced material: memory CD4+ T cells from PBMCs. Subset indicated: CD45RA-negative fraction. These receptors were collected from a man younger than 35 in good health. Some clones in this sample may be carry-over from other donors' samples.

The chain has TRBV9 and TRBJ2-3; TRBD1 matches 7 bases. The trim removed 1 base at V and 2 bases at J, leaving 7 bases unmatched. The CDR3 is 16 amino acids. Germline CDR1 is SGDLS and CDR2 is YYNGEE. DNA for the CDR3: TGTGCCAGCAGCGTAACTGGCAGGGGGTTCACAGATACGCAGTATTTT. Translated: CASSVTGRGFTDTQYF.

This chain uses TRBV27 with TRBJ1-2, with 8 bases matching TRBD1. Trimming cost V 6 bases and J 4 bases; bases outside gene matches: 10. There are 15 residues in the CDR3. Germline V gene sequence: CDR1 MNHEY, CDR2 SMNVEV (reference sequence). The CDR3 here is CASRFRDRPLYGYTF. CDR3 DNA: TGTGCCAGCAGATTCCGGGACAGGCCCCTCTATGGCTACACCTTC.

There are a few counts of this clone. This chain uses TRBV15 with TRBJ2-5; TRBD1 aligns across 9 bases. With V trimmed by 3 bases and J by 2 bases, 4 bases remained unmatched. Germline V gives CDR1 LNHNV, CDR2 YYDKDF (reference sequence). The CDR3 contains 15 residues. CDR3 protein: CATSRVGQGQETQYF. As DNA, the CDR3 is TGTGCCACCAGCAGGGTTGGACAGGGGCAAGAGACCCAGTACTTC.

This clone was observed a handful of times. J is TRBJ1-4 and V is TRBV19; no clear D. Trimming took off 5 bases at V and 8 bases at J, with 9 bases between the two ends. The CDR3 covers 12 residues. Germline V gene lookup returns CDR1 LNHDA and CDR2 SQIVND (reference sequence). The CDR3 nucleotides are TGTGCCAGTAGTCCCTCGGCGGAAAAACTGTTTTTT. Translated: CASSPSAEKLFF.

This sequence joins TRBV7-9 and TRBJ2-7; TRBD2 matches 7 bases. The germline V gene encodes CDR1 SEHNR and CDR2 FQNEAQ (reference sequence). With 4 bases clipped from V and 2 bases from J, the junction kept 5 bases outside the gene matches. The CDR3 loop spans 14 amino acids. The DNA of the CDR3 is TGTGCCAGCAGCTCCCCCGCGGGGGCCTACGAGCAGTACTTC. The encoded protein is CASSSPAGAYEQYF.

The gene calls are TRBV7-2 and TRBJ2-2; 10 positions agree with TRBD2. Trimming took 2 bases from V and 5 from J; bases not matched to a gene: 5. The CDR3 is made up of 16 amino acids. Germline V gives CDR1 SGHTA, CDR2 FQGNSA. The CDR3 DNA is TGTGCCAGCAGCTTACGGGCTAGCGGGAGAACCGGGGAGCTGTTTTTT. Translating it yields CASSLRASGRTGELFF.

This clone has a handful of counts. The V and J genes are TRBV1 and TRBJ2-1; the table gives TRBD2 as D, unverified against the DNA. TRBV1 is classified as a pseudogene. There are 17 residues in the CDR3. CDR3 residues: CTSSKTLSGTLRNEQFF. CDR3 in DNA: TGCACCAGCAGCAAGACCCTCAGCGGGACCCTACGCAATGAGCAGTTCTTC.

The rearrangement uses TRBV9 and TRBJ2-7; maybe TRBD2 (5 bases). CDR3 length: 12 residues. The V and J ends lost 7 bases and 7 bases respectively, with 15 bases between them. Looked up from germline, CDR1 is SGDLS and CDR2 is YYNGEE. The CDR3 protein is CASSPFGVEQYF. The CDR3 region has the DNA TGTGCCAGCTCCCCCTTCGGGGTTGAGCAGTACTTC.

The chain employs TRBV11-2 and TRBJ1-2; TRBD1 aligns across 8 bases. This CDR3 contains 15 residues. Per the germline V gene, CDR1 is SGHAT and CDR2 is FQNNGV. With V trimmed by 5 bases and J by 0 bases, 5 bases remained unmatched. The CDR3 region is CASSVIQGANYGYTF. The DNA of the CDR3 is TGTGCCAGCAGCGTAATACAGGGGGCTAACTATGGCTACACCTTC.

A few counts support this clone. The sample contains more than one DNA sequence encoding this CDR3. V is TRBV7-6 and J is TRBJ1-6, with D perhaps matching TRBD1 (5 bases). V was pared by 4 bases and J by 7 bases, with 5 bases between. The V gene's germline CDR1 is SGHVS and CDR2 FNYEAQ. The length of the CDR3 is 12 residues. CDR3 sequence: CASSSGNSPLHF. The DNA of the CDR3 is TGTGCCAGCAGCTCAGGGAATTCACCCCTCCACTTT.

The V gene is TRBV14, the J gene TRBJ2-1; 8 positions agree with TRBD2. Germline CDR1 reads SGHDN; CDR2 reads FVKESK. The J segment lost 4 bases and the V segment lost 3 bases, leaving 8 bases of the junction unmatched. This CDR3 has 16 amino acids. The CDR3 spells CASSHLRSGGYNEQFF. The CDR3, as DNA: TGTGCCAGCAGCCACCTTAGGAGCGGGGGATACAATGAGCAGTTCTTC.

The genes are TRBV19 and TRBJ2-7; 13 nucleotides line up with TRBD2. CDR1 is LNHDA and CDR2 is SQIVND in the germline V gene (reference sequence). This CDR3 comprises 15 residues. V lost 5 bases to trimming and J lost 3 bases; unmatched junction nucleotides: 4. The CDR3 sequence is CASSYRTSGSYEQYF. In nucleotides, the CDR3 is TGTGCCAGTAGTTACCGGACTAGCGGGAGCTACGAGCAGTACTTC.

The rearrangement joins TRBV7-2 to TRBJ2-5, with 9 bases identical to TRBD2. Trimming at V came to 1 base and at J to 5 bases, leaving 11 bases not matched to a gene. This CDR3 comprises 17 residues. Germline CDR1 is SGHTA and CDR2 is FQGNSA. The DNA for the CDR3 is TGTGCCAGCAGCTTAGTTGCGGCGGGAGGGGGTCGGGAGACCCAGTACTTC. This gives the protein CASSLVAAGGGRETQYF.

This chain links TRBV5-6 with TRBJ2-7; tentatively, D is TRBD2 (6 bases). The CDR3 spans 15 residues. The ends were cut back, 3 bases at V and 3 bases at J, with 16 bases in the middle. In germline, CDR1 is SGHDT, CDR2 YYEEEE. Written as DNA, the CDR3 is TGTGCCAGCAGCTGGGCGGGAAGCGGTTACTACGAGCAGTACTTC. Encoded protein: CASSWAGSGYYEQYF. Full variable domain (remainder filled in from reference TRBV5-6 and TRBJ2-7): DAGVTQSPTHLIKTRGQQVTLRCSPKSGHDTVSWYQQALGQGPQFIFQYYEEEERQRGNFPDRFSGHQFPNYSSELNVNALLLGDSALYLCASSWAGSGYYEQYFGPGTRLTVT.

The gene calls are TRBV7-2 and TRBJ2-5, with a weak D call TRBD1 (6 bases). Trimming cost V 2 bases and J 4 bases, with 14 bases left between them. Germline V gene lookup returns CDR1 SGHTA and CDR2 FQGNSA. This CDR3 comprises 15 residues. The DNA for the CDR3 is TGTGCCAGCAGCTTAAATGCAGGGGCCCGAGAGACCCAGTACTTC. Translation gives CASSLNAGARETQYF.

The chain joins TRBV27 to TRBJ1-1; possible D gene TRBD1, 6 bases. Trimming cost V 6 bases and J 4 bases, with 21 bases left between them. CDR1 and CDR2 (germline): MNHEY, SMNVEV (reference sequence). The CDR3 has 16 residues. This CDR3 reads CASSRPPGGRGTEAFF. The CDR3 DNA follows: TGTGCCAGCAGCAGGCCCCCTGGGGGGCGCGGCACTGAAGCTTTCTTT.

V is TRBV5-1 and J is TRBJ2-1; the D is unclear. The germline V gene has CDR1 SGHRS and CDR2 YFSETQ. Trimming shortened V by 4 bases and J by 5 bases, and 10 bases separated the two germline ends. This CDR3 region has 13 residues. CDR3 sequence reads: CASSPEYHNEQFF. The CDR3 DNA follows: TGCGCCAGCAGCCCTGAATATCACAATGAGCAGTTCTTC.

This clone came up a few times. The chain recombines TRBV2 with TRBJ2-2, with D perhaps matching TRBD1 (6 bases). The germline V gene encodes CDR1 SNHLY and CDR2 FYNNEI. Trimming shortened V by 2 bases and J by 3 bases, and 10 bases separated the two germline ends. This CDR3 has 15 amino acids. The CDR3 sequence is CASSESRGHTGELFF. CDR3 sequence (DNA): TGTGCCAGCAGTGAAAGCAGGGGCCACACCGGGGAGCTGTTTTTT.

The V call is TRBV6-6, the J call TRBJ2-3, with D unresolved. Per the germline V gene, CDR1 is MNHNY and CDR2 is SVGAGI (reference sequence). This CDR3 is built from 14 residues. V was clipped by 5 bases and J by 1 base, with 10 bases between them. CDR3 sequence reads: CASSRLRGTDTQYF. For the CDR3, the DNA is TGTGCCAGCAGTAGGCTACGGGGCACAGATACGCAGTATTTT.

The V and J genes are TRBV4-2 and TRBJ2-7; D unclear. Germline CDR1 reads LGHNA; CDR2 reads YNFKEQ. Trimming cost V 4 bases and J 5 bases, with 18 bases left between them. The CDR3 totals 15 residues. CDR3 nucleotides: TGTGCCAGCAGCCCCTACAACACGGCTTCCAACGAGCAGTACTTC. It is translated as CASSPYNTASNEQYF.

This clone has only a few counts. The sample has other DNA sequences that encode this CDR3 too. The chain combines TRBV7-9 with TRBJ2-5, with TRBD2 as a possible D gene (5 bases). CDR3 length: 13 amino acids. The V end was cut by 4 bases, the J end by 5 bases, with 11 bases between. CDR1 and CDR2 from the germline V gene are SEHNR and FQNEAQ (reference sequence). The chain's CDR3 is CASSSSGSETQYF. The CDR3 bases are TGTGCCAGCAGCTCATCGGGAAGTGAGACCCAGTACTTC.

In this sample, this clone turned up a few times. The chain is built from TRBV28 and TRBJ2-7; TRBD2 might be the D (5 bases). This CDR3 is built from 14 residues. Germline CDR1 and CDR2: MDHEN and SYDVKM. V shed 8 bases and J shed 5 bases, with 19 bases lying between them. CDR3 in DNA: TGTGCCAGCGGCACCACGCGTAGCGTAAACGAGCAGTACTTC. This codes for CASGTTRSVNEQYF.

This chain joins TRBV5-4 and TRBJ2-1; unclear D gene. Germline lookup yields CDR1 SGHNT and CDR2 YYREEE (reference sequence). The CDR3 totals 19 residues. V was shortened by 4 bases and J by 1 base, with 24 bases between the two germline ends. CDR3 loop: CASSPPGRIRLDSYNEQFF. The CDR3 DNA sequence: TGTGCCAGCAGCCCCCCCGGACGGATCCGCCTTGATTCCTACAATGAGCAGTTCTTC.

This rearrangement joins TRBV7-2 to TRBJ1-5; 9 bases are a match to TRBD1. Germline lookup yields CDR1 SGHTA and CDR2 FQGNSA. The CDR3 length is 15 residues. V lost 3 bases and J lost 5; bases outside the gene matches: 5. CDR3 amino acids: CASSLGQGGDQPQHF. CDR3 nucleotides: TGTGCCAGCAGCTTGGGACAGGGTGGCGATCAGCCCCAGCATTTT.

This chain joins TRBV4-1 and TRBJ2-3; D perhaps matches TRBD2 (5 bases). Trimming took off 0 bases at V and 7 bases at J, with 14 bases between the two ends. Germline loops: CDR1 MGHRA, CDR2 YSYEKL. The CDR3 covers 15 residues. The CDR3 DNA follows: TGCGCCAGCAGCCAAGATTGGAGGACGGGGTATACGCAGTATTTT. As protein: CASSQDWRTGYTQYF.

In DNA form, the CDR3 reads TGTGCCAGCAGCTTAGAGAGTGGAAACACCATATATTTT. Its protein is CASSLESGNTIYF. The chain employs TRBV11-2 and TRBJ1-3, with D hard to call. Germline assignment: CDR1 SGHAT and CDR2 FQNNGV. The CDR3 runs to 13 residues. The V end was cut by 0 bases, the J end by 3 bases, with 3 bases between.

This chain uses TRBV5-1 with TRBJ2-5, with D perhaps matching TRBD1 (6 bases). Germline CDR1 is SGHRS and CDR2 is YFSETQ. The CDR3 covers 13 residues. Trimming took off 4 bases at V and 5 bases at J, with 12 bases between the two ends. The CDR3 nucleotides read TGCGCCAGCAGCCCCGGGACATTGGAGACCCAGTACTTC. This translates into CASSPGTLETQYF.